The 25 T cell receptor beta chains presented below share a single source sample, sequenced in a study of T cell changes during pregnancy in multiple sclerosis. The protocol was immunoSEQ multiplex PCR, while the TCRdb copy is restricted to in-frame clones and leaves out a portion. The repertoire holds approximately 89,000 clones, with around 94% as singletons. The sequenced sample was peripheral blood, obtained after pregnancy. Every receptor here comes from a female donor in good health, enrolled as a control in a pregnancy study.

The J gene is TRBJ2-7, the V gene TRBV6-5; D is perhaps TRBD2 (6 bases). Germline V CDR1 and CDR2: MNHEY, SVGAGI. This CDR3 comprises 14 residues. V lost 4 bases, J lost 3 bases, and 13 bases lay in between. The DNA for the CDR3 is TGTGCCAGCAGTTTCTCCCGGGACTTCTACGAGCAGTACTTC. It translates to CASSFSRDFYEQYF.

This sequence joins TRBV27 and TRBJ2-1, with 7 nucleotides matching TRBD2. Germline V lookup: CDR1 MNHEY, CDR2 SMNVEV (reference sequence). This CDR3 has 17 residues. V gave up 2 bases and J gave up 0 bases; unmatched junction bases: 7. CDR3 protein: CASSLASGSSSYNEQFF. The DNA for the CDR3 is TGTGCCAGCAGTTTAGCTAGCGGATCTAGCTCCTACAATGAGCAGTTCTTC.

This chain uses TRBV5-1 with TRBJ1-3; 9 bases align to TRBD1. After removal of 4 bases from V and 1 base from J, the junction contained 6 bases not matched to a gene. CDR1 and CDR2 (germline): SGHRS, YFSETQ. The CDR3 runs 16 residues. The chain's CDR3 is CASSLEGQGSGNTIYF. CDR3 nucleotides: TGCGCCAGCAGCCTCGAGGGACAGGGATCTGGAAACACCATATATTTT. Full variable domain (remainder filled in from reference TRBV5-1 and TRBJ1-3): KAGVTQTPRYLIKTRGQQVTLSCSPISGHRSVSWYQQTPGQGLQFLFEYFSETQRNKGNFPGRFSGRQFSNSRSEMNVSTLELGDSALYLCASSLEGQGSGNTIYFGEGSWLTVV.

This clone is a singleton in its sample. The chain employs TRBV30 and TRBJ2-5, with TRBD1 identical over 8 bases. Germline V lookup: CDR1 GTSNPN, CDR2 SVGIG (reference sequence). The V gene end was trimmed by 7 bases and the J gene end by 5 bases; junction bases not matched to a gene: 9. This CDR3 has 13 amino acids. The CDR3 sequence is CAFSGGRYETQYF. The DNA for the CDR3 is TGTGCCTTTTCAGGGGGCAGATATGAGACCCAGTACTTC.

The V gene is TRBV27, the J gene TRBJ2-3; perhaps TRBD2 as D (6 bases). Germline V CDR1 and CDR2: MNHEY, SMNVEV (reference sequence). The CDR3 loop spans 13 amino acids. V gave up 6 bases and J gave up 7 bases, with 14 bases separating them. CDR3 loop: CASSGIAEHTQYF. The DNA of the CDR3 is TGTGCCAGCAGCGGGATAGCGGAACATACGCAGTATTTT.

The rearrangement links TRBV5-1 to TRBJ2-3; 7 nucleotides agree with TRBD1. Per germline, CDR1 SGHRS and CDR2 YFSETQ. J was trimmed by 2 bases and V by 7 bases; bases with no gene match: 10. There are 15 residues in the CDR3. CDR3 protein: CASGPSGTVTDTQYF. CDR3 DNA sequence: TGCGCCAGCGGACCCTCCGGGACAGTCACAGATACGCAGTATTTT.

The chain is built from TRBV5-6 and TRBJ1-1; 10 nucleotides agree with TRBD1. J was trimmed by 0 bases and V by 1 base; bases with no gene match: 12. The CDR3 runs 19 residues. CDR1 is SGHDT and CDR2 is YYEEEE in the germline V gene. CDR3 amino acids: CASSLSPGTGEGLNTEAFF. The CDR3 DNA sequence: TGTGCCAGCAGCTTGAGTCCCGGGACAGGGGAAGGGTTGAACACTGAAGCTTTCTTT.

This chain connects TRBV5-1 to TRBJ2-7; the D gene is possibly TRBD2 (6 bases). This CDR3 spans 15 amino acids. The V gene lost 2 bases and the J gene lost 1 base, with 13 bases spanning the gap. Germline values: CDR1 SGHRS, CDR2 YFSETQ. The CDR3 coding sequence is TGCGCCAGCAGCTTAAACTTAGCGGTTTCCTACGAGCAGTACTTC. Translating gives CASSLNLAVSYEQYF. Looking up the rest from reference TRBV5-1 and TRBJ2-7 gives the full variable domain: KAGVTQTPRYLIKTRGQQVTLSCSPISGHRSVSWYQQTPGQGLQFLFEYFSETQRNKGNFPGRFSGRQFSNSRSEMNVSTLELGDSALYLCASSLNLAVSYEQYFGPGTRLTVT.

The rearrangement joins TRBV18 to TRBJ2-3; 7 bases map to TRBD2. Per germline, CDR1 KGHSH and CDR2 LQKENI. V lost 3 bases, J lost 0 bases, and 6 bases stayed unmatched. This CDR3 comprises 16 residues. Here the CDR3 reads CASSPLSGKSTDTQYF. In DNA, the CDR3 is TGTGCCAGCTCACCCCTGAGCGGGAAGAGCACAGATACGCAGTATTTT.

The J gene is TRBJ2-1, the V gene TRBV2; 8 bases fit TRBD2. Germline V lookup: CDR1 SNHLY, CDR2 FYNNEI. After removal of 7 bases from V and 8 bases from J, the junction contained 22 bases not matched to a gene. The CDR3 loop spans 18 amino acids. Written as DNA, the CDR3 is TGTGCCAGCACATCGGCGGGAGGCCTAAAAAATGATATCTATGAGCAGTTCTTC. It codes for CASTSAGGLKNDIYEQFF.

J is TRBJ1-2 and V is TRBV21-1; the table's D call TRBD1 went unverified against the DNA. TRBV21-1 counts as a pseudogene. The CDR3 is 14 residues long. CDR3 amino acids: CASSKFRQAYGYTF. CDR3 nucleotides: TGTGCCAGCAGCAAATTCCGGCAGGCCTATGGCTACACCTTC.

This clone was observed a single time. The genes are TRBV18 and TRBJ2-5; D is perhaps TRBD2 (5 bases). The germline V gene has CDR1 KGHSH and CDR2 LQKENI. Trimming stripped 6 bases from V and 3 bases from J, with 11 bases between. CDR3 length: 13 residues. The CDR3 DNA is TGTGCCAGCTCGCGGGCAAGCGAAGAGACCCAGTACTTC. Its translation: CASSRASEETQYF.

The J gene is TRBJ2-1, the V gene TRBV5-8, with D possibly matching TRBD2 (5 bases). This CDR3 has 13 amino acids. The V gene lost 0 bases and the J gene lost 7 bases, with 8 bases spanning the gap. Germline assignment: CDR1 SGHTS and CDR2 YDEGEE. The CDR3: CASSLERENEQFF. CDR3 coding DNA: TGTGCCAGCAGCTTGGAAAGGGAGAATGAGCAGTTCTTC.

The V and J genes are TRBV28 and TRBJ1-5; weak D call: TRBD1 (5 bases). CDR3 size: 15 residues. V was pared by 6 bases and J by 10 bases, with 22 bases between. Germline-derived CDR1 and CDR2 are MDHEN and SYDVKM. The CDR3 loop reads CASSPSGGVKYPQHF. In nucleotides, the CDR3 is TGTGCCAGCAGCCCCTCGGGGGGGGTGAAGTATCCCCAGCATTTT.

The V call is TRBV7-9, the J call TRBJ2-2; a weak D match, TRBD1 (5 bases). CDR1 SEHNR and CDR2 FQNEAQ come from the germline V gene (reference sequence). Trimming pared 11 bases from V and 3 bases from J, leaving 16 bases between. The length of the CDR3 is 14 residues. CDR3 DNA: TGTGCCCACCAGGGAAGGGGCGACACCGGGGAGCTGTTTTTT. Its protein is CAHQGRGDTGELFF.

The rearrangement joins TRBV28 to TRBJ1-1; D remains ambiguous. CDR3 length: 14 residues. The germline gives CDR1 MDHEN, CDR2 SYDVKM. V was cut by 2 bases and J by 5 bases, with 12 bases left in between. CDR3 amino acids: CASSLMGSGTEAFF. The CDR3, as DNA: TGTGCCAGCAGTTTAATGGGGTCGGGGACTGAAGCTTTCTTT.

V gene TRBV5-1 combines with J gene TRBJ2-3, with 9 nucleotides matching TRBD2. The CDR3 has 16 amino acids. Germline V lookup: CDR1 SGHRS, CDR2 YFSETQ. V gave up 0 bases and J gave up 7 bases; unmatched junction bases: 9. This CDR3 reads CASSLGSSGIVNTQYF. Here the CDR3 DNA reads TGCGCCAGCAGCTTGGGGTCTAGCGGGATCGTAAATACGCAGTATTTT.

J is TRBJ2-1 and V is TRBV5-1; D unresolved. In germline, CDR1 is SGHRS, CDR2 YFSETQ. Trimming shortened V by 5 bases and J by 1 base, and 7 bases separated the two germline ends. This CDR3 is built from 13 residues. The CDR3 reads CASSPGSYNEQFF. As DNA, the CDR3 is TGCGCCAGCAGTCCAGGTTCCTACAATGAGCAGTTCTTC.

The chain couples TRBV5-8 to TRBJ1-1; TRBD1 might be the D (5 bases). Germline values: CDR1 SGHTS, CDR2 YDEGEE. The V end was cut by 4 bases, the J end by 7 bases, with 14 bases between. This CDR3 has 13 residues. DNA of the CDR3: TGTGCCAGCAGCCCCCAGGGCGTGGGTGAAGCTTTCTTT. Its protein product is CASSPQGVGEAFF. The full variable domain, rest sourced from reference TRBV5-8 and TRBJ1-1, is EAGVTQSPTHLIKTRGQQATLRCSPISGHTSVYWYQQALGLGLQFLLWYDEGEERNRGNFPPRFSGRQFPNYSSELNVNALELEDSALYLCASSPQGVGEAFFGQGTRLTVV.

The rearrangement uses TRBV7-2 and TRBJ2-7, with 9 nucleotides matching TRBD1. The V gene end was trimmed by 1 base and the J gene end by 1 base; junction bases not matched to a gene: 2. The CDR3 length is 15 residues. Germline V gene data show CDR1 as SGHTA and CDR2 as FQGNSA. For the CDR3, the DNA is TGTGCCAGCAGCTTAGTGGGACAGGGATCCTACGAGCAGTACTTC. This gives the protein CASSLVGQGSYEQYF.

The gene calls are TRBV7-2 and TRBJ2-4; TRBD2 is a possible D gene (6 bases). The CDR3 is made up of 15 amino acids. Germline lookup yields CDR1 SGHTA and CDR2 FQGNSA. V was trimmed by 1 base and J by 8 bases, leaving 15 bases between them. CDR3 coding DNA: TGTGCCAGCAGCTTAGTTACGGGAGTGCGTTACATTCAGTACTTC. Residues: CASSLVTGVRYIQYF.

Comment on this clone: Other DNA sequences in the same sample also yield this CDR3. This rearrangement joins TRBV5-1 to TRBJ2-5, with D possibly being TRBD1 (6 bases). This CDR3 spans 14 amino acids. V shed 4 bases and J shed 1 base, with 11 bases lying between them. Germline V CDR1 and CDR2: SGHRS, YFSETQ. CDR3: CASSPTGLQETQYF. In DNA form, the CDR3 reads TGCGCCAGCAGCCCCACAGGGCTCCAAGAGACCCAGTACTTC.

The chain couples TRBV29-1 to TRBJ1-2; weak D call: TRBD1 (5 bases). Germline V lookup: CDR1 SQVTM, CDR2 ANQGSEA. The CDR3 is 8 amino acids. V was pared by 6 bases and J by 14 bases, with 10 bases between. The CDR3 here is CSVSGLTF. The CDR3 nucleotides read TGCAGCGTGTCAGGGCTGACCTTC.

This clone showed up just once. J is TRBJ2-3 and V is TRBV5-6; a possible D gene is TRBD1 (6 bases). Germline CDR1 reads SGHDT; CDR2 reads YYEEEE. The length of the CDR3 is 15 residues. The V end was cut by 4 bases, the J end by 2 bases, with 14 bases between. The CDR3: CASSQQGTLTDTQYF. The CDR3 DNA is TGTGCCAGCAGCCAACAGGGAACCCTCACAGATACGCAGTATTTT.

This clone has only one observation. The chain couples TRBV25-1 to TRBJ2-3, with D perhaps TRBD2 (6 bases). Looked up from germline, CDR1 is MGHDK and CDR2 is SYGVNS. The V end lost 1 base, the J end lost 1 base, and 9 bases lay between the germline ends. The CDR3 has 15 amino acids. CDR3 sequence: CASSEFGGGTDTQYF. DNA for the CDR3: TGTGCCAGCAGTGAATTCGGGGGAGGCACAGATACGCAGTATTTT.